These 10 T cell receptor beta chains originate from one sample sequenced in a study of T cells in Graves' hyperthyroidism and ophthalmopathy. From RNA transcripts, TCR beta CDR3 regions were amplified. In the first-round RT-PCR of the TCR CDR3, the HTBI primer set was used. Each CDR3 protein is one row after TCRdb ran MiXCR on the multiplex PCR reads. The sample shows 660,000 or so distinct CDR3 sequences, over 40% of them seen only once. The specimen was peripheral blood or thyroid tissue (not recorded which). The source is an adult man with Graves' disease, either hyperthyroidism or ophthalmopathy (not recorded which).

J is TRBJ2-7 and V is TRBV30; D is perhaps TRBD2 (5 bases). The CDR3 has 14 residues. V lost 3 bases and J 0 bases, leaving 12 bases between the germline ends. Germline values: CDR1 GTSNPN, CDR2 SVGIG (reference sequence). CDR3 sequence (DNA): TGTGCCTGGAGGTCCGGACTTTACTCCTACGAGCAGTACTTC. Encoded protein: CAWRSGLYSYEQYF. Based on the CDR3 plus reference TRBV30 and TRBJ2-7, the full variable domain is SQTIHQWPATLVQPVGSPLSLECTVEGTSNPNLYWYRQAAGRGLQLLFYSVGIGQISSEVPQNLSASRPQDRQFILSSKKLLLSDSGFYLCAWRSGLYSYEQYFGPGTRLTVT.

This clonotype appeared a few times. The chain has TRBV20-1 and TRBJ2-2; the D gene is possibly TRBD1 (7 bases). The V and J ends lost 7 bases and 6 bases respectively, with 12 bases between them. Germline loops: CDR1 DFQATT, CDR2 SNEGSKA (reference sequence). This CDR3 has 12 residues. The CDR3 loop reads CSVRGDAGELFF. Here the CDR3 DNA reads TGCAGTGTCAGGGGGGATGCCGGGGAGCTGTTTTTT.

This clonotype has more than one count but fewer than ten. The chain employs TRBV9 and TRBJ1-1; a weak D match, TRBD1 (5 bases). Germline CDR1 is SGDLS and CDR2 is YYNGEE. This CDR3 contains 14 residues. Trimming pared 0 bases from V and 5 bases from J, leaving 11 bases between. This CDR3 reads CASSVVGDGTEAFF. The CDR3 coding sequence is TGTGCCAGCAGCGTAGTTGGGGACGGGACTGAAGCTTTCTTT.

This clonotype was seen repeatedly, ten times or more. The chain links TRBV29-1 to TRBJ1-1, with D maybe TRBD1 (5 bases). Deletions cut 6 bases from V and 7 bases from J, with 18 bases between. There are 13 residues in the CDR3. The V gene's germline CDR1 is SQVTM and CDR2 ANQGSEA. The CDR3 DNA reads TGCAGCGTCCAAGGGGCAGCCCGGCGTGAAGCTTTCTTT. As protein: CSVQGAARREAFF.

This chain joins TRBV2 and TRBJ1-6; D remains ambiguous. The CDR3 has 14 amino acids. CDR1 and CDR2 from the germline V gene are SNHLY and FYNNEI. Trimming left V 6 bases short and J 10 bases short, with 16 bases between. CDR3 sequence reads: CASSKYGAESPLHF. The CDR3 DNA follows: TGTGCCAGCAGCAAATACGGAGCGGAATCACCCCTCCACTTT.

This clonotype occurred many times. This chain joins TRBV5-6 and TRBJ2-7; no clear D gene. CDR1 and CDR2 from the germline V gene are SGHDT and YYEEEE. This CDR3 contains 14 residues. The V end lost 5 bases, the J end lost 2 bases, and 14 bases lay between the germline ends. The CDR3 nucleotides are TGTGCCAGCAGTCCGCCCCGTCCGGCCTACGAGCAGTACTTC. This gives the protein CASSPPRPAYEQYF.

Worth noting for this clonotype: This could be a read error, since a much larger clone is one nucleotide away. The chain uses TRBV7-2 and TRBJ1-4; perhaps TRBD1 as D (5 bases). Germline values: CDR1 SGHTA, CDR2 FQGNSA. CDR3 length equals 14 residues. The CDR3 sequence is CASSLDVGTPKPFF. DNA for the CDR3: TGTGCCAGCAGCTTAGACGTGGGGACTCCGAAACCGTTTTTT.

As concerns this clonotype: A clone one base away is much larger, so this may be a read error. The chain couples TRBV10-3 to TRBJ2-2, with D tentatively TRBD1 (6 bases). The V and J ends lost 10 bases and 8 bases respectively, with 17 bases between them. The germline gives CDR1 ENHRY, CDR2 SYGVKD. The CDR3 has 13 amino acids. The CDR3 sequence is CATRIQGTGELFF. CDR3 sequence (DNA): TGTGCCACCAGGATACAGGGTACTGGGGAGCTGTTTTTT.

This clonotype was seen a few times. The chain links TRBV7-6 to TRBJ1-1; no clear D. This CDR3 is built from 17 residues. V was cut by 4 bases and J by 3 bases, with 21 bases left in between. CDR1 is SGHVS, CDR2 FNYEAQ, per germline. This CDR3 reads CASSSSSGLPGDTEAFF. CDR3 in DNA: TGTGCCAGCAGCTCAAGCTCCGGGCTCCCCGGGGACACTGAAGCTTTCTTT.

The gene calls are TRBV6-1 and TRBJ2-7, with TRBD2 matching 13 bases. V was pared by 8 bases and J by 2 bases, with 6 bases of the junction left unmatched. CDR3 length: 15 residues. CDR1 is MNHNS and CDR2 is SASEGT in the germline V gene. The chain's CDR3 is CASGRLAGGTYEQYF. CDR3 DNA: TGTGCCAGCGGAAGACTAGCGGGGGGAACCTACGAGCAGTACTTC.